The sequence of this T cell receptor (beta chain) was determined in a study of T cells after yellow fever vaccination. Study context: When fractions had low cell numbers, they were prepared with SMART-Seq v4 Ultra Low Input.

Points from the study as a whole: Some clonotypes, a small share, were shared between CD4 and CD8 compartments. Booster samples showed a return of most primary-vaccination clones (roughly 96% CD4, 88% CD8).

Each CDR3 protein gets one entry after TCRdb re-called the 5' RACE reads with MiXCR. This sample has 150,000 to 200,000 distinct CDR3 sequences, with over 7% found just once. A few counts support this clonotype. What it binds is not known. The sample in question was CD8+ T cells sorted from PBMCs, obtained 45 days after the yellow fever booster vaccination. The source is a man in his late teens or twenties who received the YFV17D yellow fever vaccine.

The CDR3 nucleotides are TGTGCCAGCAGTACCGCCGCGGGGGCCATAACTAGCACAGATACGCAGTATTTT. Translation gives CASSTAAGAITSTDTQYF. The gene calls are TRBV12-3 or TRBV12-4 and TRBJ2-3; a possible D gene is TRBD2 (7 bases). CDR3 length: 18 residues. V shed 5 bases and J shed 0 bases, with 21 bases lying between them.